This T cell receptor beta chain comes out of a study of graft-versus-host responses after intestinal transplantation. As for the study in general: Among the recipients, all got anti-thymocyte globulin induction and then tacrolimus and steroids for about 3 years.

Here immunoSEQ multiplex PCR was the method, and the copy in TCRdb shows in-frame clones only, minus some. The profile shows over 80,000 clones, 90% to 95% of them singletons. On this clone itself: Its matching antigen is unknown.

Germline CDR1 reads SGHTS; CDR2 reads YDEGEE. The CDR3 extends over 18 amino acids. Trimming cost V 4 bases and J 4 bases, with 24 bases left between them. The rearrangement uses TRBV5-8 and TRBJ1-5, with D tentatively TRBD1 (5 bases). The sample in question was unstimulated CD4+ T cells sorted from spleen or lymph node cells, obtained before transplant. This clonotype originated in a human donor who was the organ donor for an intestinal transplant. The CDR3 reads CASSTGTTSVGGNQPQHF. The CDR3 coding sequence is TGTGCCAGCAGCACAGGTACCACAAGTGTGGGGGGGAATCAGCCCCAGCATTTT. The variable domain in full, completed from reference TRBV5-8 and TRBJ1-5, reads EAGVTQSPTHLIKTRGQQATLRCSPISGHTSVYWYQQALGLGLQFLLWYDEGEERNRGNFPPRFSGRQFPNYSSELNVNALELEDSALYLCASSTGTTSVGGNQPQHFGDGTRLSIL.